What follows is one T cell receptor beta chain and its context. Each CDR3 protein is one row after TCRdb ran MiXCR on the multiplex PCR reads. Of 200,000 to 300,000 distinct CDR3 sequences listed, 30% were seen once; the top ten hold under 1.2%. This sample is drawn from a study of breast tumors, draining lymph nodes, adjacent tissues. The lymph nodes were axillary draining lymph nodes from breast cancer patients. Trimming cost V 5 bases and J 2 bases, with 10 bases left between them. The CDR3 length is 14 residues. The sequence was collected from a female donor with breast cancer. Some clones in this sample may be carry-over from other donors' samples. The gene calls are TRBV12-3 or TRBV12-4 and TRBJ1-5; D is ambiguous. The sequenced sample consisted of axillary lymph node tissue. DNA of the CDR3: TGTGCCAGCAGTCTGCAGAGGGGCAATCAGCCCCAGCATTTT. The encoded protein is CASSLQRGNQPQHF.